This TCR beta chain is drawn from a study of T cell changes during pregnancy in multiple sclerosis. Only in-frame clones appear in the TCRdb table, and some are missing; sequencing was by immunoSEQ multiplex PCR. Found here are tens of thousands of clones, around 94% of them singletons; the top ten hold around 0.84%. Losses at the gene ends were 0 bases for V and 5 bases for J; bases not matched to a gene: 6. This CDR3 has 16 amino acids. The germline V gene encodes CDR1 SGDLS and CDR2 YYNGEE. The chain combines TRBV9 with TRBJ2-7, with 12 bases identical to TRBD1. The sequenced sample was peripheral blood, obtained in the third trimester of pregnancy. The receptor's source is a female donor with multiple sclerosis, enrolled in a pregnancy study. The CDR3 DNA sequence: TGTGCCAGCAGCGTAGACCCGGGACAGGGGGCCCACGAGCAGTACTTC. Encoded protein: CASSVDPGQGAHEQYF. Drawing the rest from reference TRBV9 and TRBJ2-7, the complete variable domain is DSGVTQTPKHLITATGQRVTLRCSPRSGDLSVYWYQQSLDQGLQFLIQYYNGEERAKGNILERFSAQQFPDLHSELNLSSLELGDSALYFCASSVDPGQGAHEQYFGPGTRLTVT.